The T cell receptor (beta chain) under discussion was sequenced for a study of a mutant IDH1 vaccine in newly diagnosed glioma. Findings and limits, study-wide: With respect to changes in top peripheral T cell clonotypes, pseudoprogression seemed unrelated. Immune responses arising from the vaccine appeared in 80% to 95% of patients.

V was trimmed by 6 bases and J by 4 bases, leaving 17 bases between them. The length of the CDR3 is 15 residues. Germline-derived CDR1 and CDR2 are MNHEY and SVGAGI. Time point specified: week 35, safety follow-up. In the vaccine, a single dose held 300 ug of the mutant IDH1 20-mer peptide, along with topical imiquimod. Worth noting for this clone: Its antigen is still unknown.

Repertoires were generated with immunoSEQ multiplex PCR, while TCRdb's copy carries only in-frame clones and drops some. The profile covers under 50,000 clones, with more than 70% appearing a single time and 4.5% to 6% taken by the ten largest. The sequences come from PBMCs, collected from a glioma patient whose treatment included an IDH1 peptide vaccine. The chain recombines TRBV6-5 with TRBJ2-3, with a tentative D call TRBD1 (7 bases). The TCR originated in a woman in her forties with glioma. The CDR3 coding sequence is TGTGCCAGCAGCCGCAGGGGGGTAGCGTCAGATACGCAGTATTTT. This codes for CASSRRGVASDTQYF.